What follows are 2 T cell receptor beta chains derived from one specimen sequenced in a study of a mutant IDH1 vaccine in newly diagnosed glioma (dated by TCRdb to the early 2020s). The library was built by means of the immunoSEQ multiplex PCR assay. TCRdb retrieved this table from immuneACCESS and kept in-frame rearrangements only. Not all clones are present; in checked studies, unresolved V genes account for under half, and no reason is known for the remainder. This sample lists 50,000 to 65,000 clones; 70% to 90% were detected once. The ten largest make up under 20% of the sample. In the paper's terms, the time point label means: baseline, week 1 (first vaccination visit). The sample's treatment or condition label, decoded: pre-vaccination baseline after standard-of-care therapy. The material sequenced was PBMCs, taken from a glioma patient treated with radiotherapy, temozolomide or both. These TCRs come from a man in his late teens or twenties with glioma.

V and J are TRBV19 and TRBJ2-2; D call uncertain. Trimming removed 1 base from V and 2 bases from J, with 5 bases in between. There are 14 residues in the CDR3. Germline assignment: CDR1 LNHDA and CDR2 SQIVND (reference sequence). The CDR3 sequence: CASSIGLNTGELFF. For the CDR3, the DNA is TGTGCCAGTAGTATAGGCCTTAACACCGGGGAGCTGTTTTTT.

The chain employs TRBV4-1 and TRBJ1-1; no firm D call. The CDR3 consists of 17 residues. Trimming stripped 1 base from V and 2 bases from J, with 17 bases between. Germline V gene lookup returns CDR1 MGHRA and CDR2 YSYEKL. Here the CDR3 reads CASSQGPIFGSNTEAFF. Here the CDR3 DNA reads TGCGCCAGCAGCCAAGGCCCCATCTTTGGGTCAAACACTGAAGCTTTCTTT.